This note documents a single T cell receptor beta chain sequence. This sample is part of a study of blood T cell repertoires in COVID-19. Study context: Sites in the United States, Italy and Spain provided acute and convalescent COVID-19 samples. T cells, B-cell-depleted T cells, or PBMCs supplied cDNA or gDNA.

The CDR3 is 16 amino acids. Trimming took off 4 bases at V and 2 bases at J, with 15 bases between the two ends. Looked up from germline, CDR1 is SGDLS and CDR2 is YYNGEE. Per the study methods: Nucleated cell number was recorded as an estimate derived from reference gene primer amplification. Clones were sequenced by immunoSEQ multiplex PCR, and TCRdb holds only the in-frame ones, with some missing. From that table come the V and J calls and clone size; the DNA was used to work out D and trimming. Among hundreds of thousands of clones, 85% were seen once, and the ten largest hold 3.6%. The chain employs TRBV9 and TRBJ2-2, with D perhaps matching TRBD1 (5 bases). This clonotype originated in a woman younger than 30 with acute or convalescent COVID-19. Sequenced: peripheral blood. CDR3 coding DNA: TGTGCCAGCAGCCCCCTAGGGGCTACCAACACCGGGGAGCTGTTTTTT. This translates into CASSPLGATNTGELFF. The entire variable domain, with the rest obtained from reference TRBV9 and TRBJ2-2, is as follows: DSGVTQTPKHLITATGQRVTLRCSPRSGDLSVYWYQQSLDQGLQFLIQYYNGEERAKGNILERFSAQQFPDLHSELNLSSLELGDSALYFCASSPLGATNTGELFFGEGSRLTVL.